This T cell receptor (beta chain) was sequenced in a study of cytotoxic CD8 clonotypes in ibrutinib-treated CLL. Findings and caveats of the study: An increase in clonality occurred at ibrutinib response, followed by a return toward baseline at progression. Samples from sustained-remission and progressing patients were taken at different times.

Measured with immunoSEQ multiplex PCR; TCRdb has only the in-frame clones, and not every one. The table has 300,000 to 350,000 clones, about 80% seen once. This clone came up a few times. Its antigen is still unknown. With V trimmed by 2 bases and J by 4 bases, 5 bases remained unmatched. The germline CDR1 and CDR2 sequences are MGHRA and YSYEKL. The CDR3 totals 16 residues. The sample was PBMCs, taken before ibrutinib treatment. The chain has TRBV4-1 and TRBJ1-5, with 10 nucleotides matching TRBD1. The source of this sequence is a human donor with chronic lymphocytic leukemia. The CDR3 DNA follows: TGCGCCAGCAGCCAACGGGACAGGGGAGGAAATCAGCCCCAGCATTTT. It codes for CASSQRDRGGNQPQHF.